These 22 T cell receptor beta chains share one sample of origin, sequenced in a study of blood T cell repertoires in COVID-19. Some clones are missing from TCRdb's copy, which holds only in-frame ones; the method was immunoSEQ multiplex PCR. The sample includes approximately 98,000 clones, roughly 80% of them seen just once. The sample taken for sequencing was peripheral blood. The source of these receptors is a woman of 80 years or more with acute or convalescent COVID-19.

This sequence joins TRBV18 and TRBJ2-2; perhaps TRBD2 as D (7 bases). Germline V gene sequence: CDR1 KGHSH, CDR2 LQKENI. The germline V and J ends were trimmed by 2 bases and 1 base, with 11 bases remaining between them. CDR3 length: 16 amino acids. The CDR3 nucleotides read TGTGCCAGCTCACCAACGGGGGGCCTGAACACCGGGGAGCTGTTTTTT. It specifies CASSPTGGLNTGELFF.

The sample holds one count of this clone. The chain combines TRBV5-1 with TRBJ1-5; D is unresolved. The CDR3 is 13 amino acids. With 2 bases removed from V and 2 bases from J, the gap between germline ends came to 5 bases. Germline values: CDR1 SGHRS, CDR2 YFSETQ. The CDR3 sequence: CASSFQGNQPQHF. The CDR3 nucleotides are TGCGCCAGCAGCTTCCAGGGCAATCAGCCCCAGCATTTT. Full variable domain (remainder filled in from reference TRBV5-1 and TRBJ1-5): KAGVTQTPRYLIKTRGQQVTLSCSPISGHRSVSWYQQTPGQGLQFLFEYFSETQRNKGNFPGRFSGRQFSNSRSEMNVSTLELGDSALYLCASSFQGNQPQHFGDGTRLSIL.

This chain uses TRBV7-7 with TRBJ2-2, with 7 nucleotides matching TRBD1. The CDR3 contains 14 residues. Germline V lookup: CDR1 SSHAT, CDR2 FNYEAQ (reference sequence). Trimming cost V 6 bases and J 4 bases; bases outside gene matches: 5. The CDR3 DNA is TGTGCCAGCAGAATGGACAGGACCACCGGGGAGCTGTTTTTT. Its translation is CASRMDRTTGELFF.

J is TRBJ2-1 and V is TRBV11-2; possible D gene TRBD1, 6 bases. Deletions cut 4 bases from V and 9 bases from J, with 25 bases between. The CDR3 has 17 residues. Looked up from germline, CDR1 is SGHAT and CDR2 is FQNNGV. Here the CDR3 reads CASSSISGTRVMGEQFF. The CDR3 DNA follows: TGTGCCAGCAGCTCCATTTCCGGGACAAGGGTTATGGGTGAGCAGTTCTTC. Full variable domain (missing parts from reference TRBV11-2 and TRBJ2-1): EAGVAQSPRYKIIEKRQSVAFWCNPISGHATLYWYQQILGQGPKLLIQFQNNGVVDDSQLPKDRFSAERLKGVDSTLKIQPAKLEDSAVYLCASSSISGTRVMGEQFFGPGTRLTVL.

The CDR3 nucleotides read TGTGCCAGTAGTACAGGGACAGGGGGCGCGGTCACTGAAGCTTTCTTT. Translated: CASSTGTGGAVTEAFF. This chain uses TRBV19 with TRBJ1-1; 12 positions match TRBD1. V lost 4 bases and J lost 4; bases outside the gene matches: 7. Germline-derived CDR1 and CDR2 are LNHDA and SQIVND (reference sequence). The CDR3 length is 16 residues.

A single count supports this clone. The V and J genes are TRBV4-1 and TRBJ1-5; 7 bases align to TRBD1. CDR3 length: 16 amino acids. Germline loops: CDR1 MGHRA, CDR2 YSYEKL. V was clipped by 1 base and J by 2 bases; unmatched bases: 5. In DNA form, the CDR3 reads TGCGCCAGCAGCCAAGCACAGGGGTGGGGCAATCAGCCCCAGCATTTT. Residues: CASSQAQGWGNQPQHF.

V usage is TRBV9 and J usage is TRBJ1-6; TRBD1 matches 7 bases. Germline V CDR1 and CDR2: SGDLS, YYNGEE. The ends lost 1 base at V and 8 bases at J; junction bases unmatched: 12. This CDR3 has 17 residues. CDR3: CASSVKSTGAPDSPLHF. In DNA form, the CDR3 reads TGTGCCAGCAGCGTAAAGTCTACAGGGGCGCCCGATTCACCCCTCCACTTT.

V usage is TRBV4-3 and J usage is TRBJ2-6, with a weak D call TRBD1 (5 bases). The V and J ends lost 4 bases and 0 bases respectively, with 13 bases between them. The V gene's germline CDR1 is LGHNA and CDR2 YSLEER. The CDR3 has 17 amino acids. Written as DNA, the CDR3 is TGCGCCAGCAGCCCGGATTACGACAGCTCTGGGGCCAACGTCCTGACTTTC. Protein sequence: CASSPDYDSSGANVLTF.

Only one count was recorded for this clone. The chain has TRBV9 and TRBJ2-2; D is perhaps TRBD2 (6 bases). This CDR3 region has 15 residues. Trimming removed 4 bases at V and 4 bases at J, with 14 bases between. The germline CDR1 and CDR2 sequences are SGDLS and YYNGEE. This chain's CDR3 is CASSPAGLVTGELFF. CDR3 coding DNA: TGTGCCAGCAGCCCCGCGGGACTTGTCACCGGGGAGCTGTTTTTT.

This chain joins TRBV5-4 and TRBJ2-7; 12 bases agree with TRBD2. The CDR3 runs 15 residues. Germline lookup yields CDR1 SGHNT and CDR2 YYREEE (reference sequence). J was trimmed by 2 bases and V by 4 bases; bases with no gene match: 4. CDR3 residues: CASSNGLAGTYEQYF. CDR3 bases: TGTGCCAGCAGCAATGGACTAGCGGGGACCTACGAGCAGTACTTC.

The rearrangement uses TRBV6-5 and TRBJ2-3; D perhaps matches TRBD2 (6 bases). Trimming shortened V by 4 bases and J by 6 bases, and 17 bases separated the two germline ends. This CDR3 is 15 amino acids long. The V gene's germline CDR1 is MNHEY and CDR2 SVGAGI. The CDR3 DNA follows: TGTGCCAGCAGTTTTGACTACGCCGGAGGGGATACGCAGTATTTT. Protein sequence: CASSFDYAGGDTQYF.

The chain links TRBV4-1 to TRBJ2-2; 12 nucleotides line up with TRBD2. CDR3 length: 19 amino acids. The V segment lost 1 base and the J segment 6 bases; nucleotides outside the gene matches: 12. From germline, CDR1 is MGHRA and CDR2 YSYEKL. For the CDR3, the DNA is TGCGCCAGCAGCCAAGGGCTAGCGGGGGGGCCGTCGAAGCCCGGGGAGCTGTTTTTT. Translating it yields CASSQGLAGGPSKPGELFF.

The rearrangement joins TRBV15 to TRBJ1-3; D ambiguous. V was cut by 1 base and J by 0 bases, with 10 bases left in between. Per germline, CDR1 LNHNV and CDR2 YYDKDF (reference sequence). The CDR3 extends over 16 amino acids. CDR3: CATSRGRSVSGNTIYF. The CDR3 DNA sequence: TGTGCCACCAGCAGAGGGCGGTCAGTCTCTGGAAACACCATATATTTT. The full variable domain, in which reference TRBV15 and TRBJ1-3 provide the parts outside the CDR3, is DAMVIQNPRYQVTQFGKPVTLSCSQTLNHNVMYWYQQKSSQAPKLLFHYYDKDFNNEADTPDNFQSRRPNTSFCFLDIRSPGLGDTAMYLCATSRGRSVSGNTIYFGEGSWLTVV.

The sample holds one count of this clone. V usage is TRBV2 and J usage is TRBJ1-1; 7 nucleotides line up with TRBD1. This CDR3 comprises 13 residues. CDR1 SNHLY and CDR2 FYNNEI come from the germline V gene. The V and J ends lost 6 bases and 4 bases, in that order; junction bases with no gene match: 5. The CDR3 sequence is CASRVDRVTEAFF. For the CDR3, the DNA is TGTGCCAGCAGGGTCGACAGGGTCACTGAAGCTTTCTTT.

The chain is built from TRBV4-3 and TRBJ2-2; 10 nucleotides agree with TRBD2. CDR1 is LGHNA, CDR2 YSLEER, per germline. V was pared by 5 bases and J by 2 bases, with 5 bases of the junction left unmatched. The CDR3 length is 16 residues. CDR3 coding DNA: TGCGCCAGCAGCTCCCGGACTAGCGGCAACACCGGGGAGCTGTTTTTT. This encodes CASSSRTSGNTGELFF.

This clone appeared a few times. This chain links TRBV7-9 with TRBJ1-4, with D unclear. Germline V gene sequence: CDR1 SEHNR, CDR2 FQNEAQ (reference sequence). V was clipped by 3 bases and J by 7 bases, with 6 bases between them. The CDR3 has 12 residues. For the CDR3, the DNA is TGTGCCAGCAGCTTCAGCGGTGAAAAACTGTTTTTT. Translating it yields CASSFSGEKLFF.

The chain recombines TRBV21-1 with TRBJ2-4; TRBD2 is taken as the D call from the table, unchecked against the DNA. TRBV21-1 is flagged as a pseudogene. The CDR3 is 15 amino acids. The CDR3 nucleotides are TGTGCCAGCAGCAAGACACTAGTAGCCAAAAACATTCAGTACTTC. Its protein product is CASSKTLVAKNIQYF.

In nucleotides, the CDR3 is TGTGCCAGCCTGGAGGCCCTCAAGAACACTGAAGCTTTCTTT. This encodes CASLEALKNTEAFF. The chain uses TRBV6-1 and TRBJ1-1; D is unclear. The CDR3 is 14 amino acids. The germline gives CDR1 MNHNS, CDR2 SASEGT. The ends were cut back, 8 bases at V and 1 base at J, with 14 bases in the middle.

A single count supports this clone. The genes are TRBV3-1 (or the pseudogene TRBV3-2) and TRBJ1-4; 11 bases map to TRBD1. This CDR3 spans 16 amino acids. V lost 1 base and J lost 4; bases outside the gene matches: 2. CDR1 and CDR2 (germline): LGHDT, YNNKEL (reference sequence). In DNA, the CDR3 is TGTGCCAGCAGCCAAGGGACAGGGGGCATTAATGAAAAACTGTTTTTT. Translated, it gives CASSQGTGGINEKLFF.

A few counts support this clone. V is TRBV18 and J is TRBJ2-2, with D possibly TRBD2 on 7 matching bases. The CDR3 extends over 14 amino acids. Looked up from germline, CDR1 is KGHSH and CDR2 is LQKENI. V was clipped by 2 bases and J by 4 bases, with 8 bases between them. The CDR3 here is CASSPAGATGELFF. The DNA of the CDR3 is TGTGCCAGCTCACCAGCGGGGGCCACCGGGGAGCTGTTTTTT.

The chain is built from TRBV19 and TRBJ2-1, with 8 bases aligning to TRBD1. The CDR3 totals 14 residues. Per the germline V gene, CDR1 is LNHDA and CDR2 is SQIVND (reference sequence). The ends lost 5 bases at V and 10 bases at J; junction bases unmatched: 10. The CDR3 region is CASSVEQGVGEQFF. The CDR3 nucleotides read TGTGCCAGTAGTGTCGAACAGGGGGTGGGGGAGCAGTTCTTC.

The chain carries TRBV4-3 and TRBJ1-5; D possibly corresponds to TRBD1 (6 bases). The CDR3 has 16 amino acids. The V gene lost 6 bases and the J gene lost 6 bases, with 21 bases spanning the gap. The V gene's germline CDR1 is LGHNA and CDR2 YSLEER. The CDR3 DNA sequence: TGCGCCAGCAGTCCCTCAATCAGGGGCCAATTTCAGCCCCAGCATTTT. It yields the protein CASSPSIRGQFQPQHF.